This T cell receptor (beta chain) came from a study of blood T cell repertoires in COVID-19. The J segment lost 9 bases and the V segment lost 4 bases, leaving 12 bases of the junction unmatched. Germline values: CDR1 SGHTA, CDR2 FQGTGA. CDR3 length equals 17 residues. The protocol was immunoSEQ multiplex PCR, while the TCRdb copy is restricted to in-frame clones and leaves out a portion. The sample consists of about 100,000 clones, 88% of them appearing once. The V gene is TRBV7-3, the J gene TRBJ2-1; TRBD2 matches at 13 bases. The receptor was derived from a human donor in a cohort sampled during active COVID-19. Sequencing was performed on peripheral blood. CDR3 amino acids: CASSYQPPGLAGSEQFF. The CDR3 nucleotides are TGTGCCAGCAGCTACCAGCCCCCGGGACTAGCGGGAAGTGAGCAGTTCTTC.